Below are 10 T cell receptor beta chains sequenced from a single sample in a study of blood T cell dynamics during melanoma immunotherapy. Time point in this sample: week 3, after first cycle of checkpoint inhibitor. Produced via immunoSEQ multiplex PCR; TCRdb's table is partial and in-frame only. Counted here are 25,000 to 35,000 clones, roughly 84% occurring once; the ten biggest clones make up 10%. The sample was blood, taken from a patient treated with checkpoint blockade. The receptors were gathered from a human donor with melanoma.

The chain recombines TRBV6-1 with TRBJ2-3; the match to TRBD2 covers 10 bases. From germline, CDR1 is MNHNS and CDR2 SASEGT. This CDR3 contains 17 residues. J lost 0 bases, V lost 2 bases, and 5 bases had no gene match. The CDR3 protein is CASSEQRGGYSTDTQYF. In DNA, the CDR3 is TGTGCCAGCAGTGAACAGCGGGGGGGCTATAGCACAGATACGCAGTATTTT.

In its sample, this clone was seen once. The chain has TRBV9 and TRBJ2-7; 10 bases are a match to TRBD2. The CDR3 contains 14 residues. CDR1 and CDR2 (germline): SGDLS, YYNGEE. The trim removed 4 bases at V and 7 bases at J, leaving 8 bases unmatched. The chain's CDR3 is CASSYSGGSKEQYF. As DNA, the CDR3 is TGTGCCAGCAGCTATAGCGGGGGGAGCAAAGAGCAGTACTTC.

CDR3 protein: CASSLWAGKEETQYF. For the CDR3, the DNA is TGTGCCAGCAGTTTATGGGCGGGGAAAGAAGAGACCCAGTACTTC. The chain carries TRBV27 and TRBJ2-5, with D maybe TRBD2 (6 bases). Trimming pared 1 base from V and 3 bases from J, leaving 12 bases between. Germline V CDR1 and CDR2: MNHEY, SMNVEV (reference sequence). The length of the CDR3 is 15 residues.

The CDR3 spells CASSLVPGSNQPQHF. As DNA, the CDR3 is TGTGCCAGCAGCTTGGTGCCCGGAAGCAATCAGCCCCAGCATTTT. The chain couples TRBV5-5 to TRBJ1-5; no reliable D call. CDR1 is SGHKS, CDR2 YYEKEE, per germline (reference sequence). V was shortened by 0 bases and J by 1 base, with 8 bases between the two germline ends. This CDR3 contains 15 residues.

The chain recombines TRBV19 with TRBJ1-5; D is possibly TRBD1 (6 bases). The CDR3 has 15 amino acids. Trimming took 2 bases from V and 7 from J, leaving 15 bases between them. From germline, CDR1 is LNHDA and CDR2 SQIVND (reference sequence). The CDR3 coding sequence is TGTGCCAGTAGTATATTTTCGGGGGCGGGCCAGCCCCAGCATTTT. Translating gives CASSIFSGAGQPQHF.

The V and J genes are TRBV5-1 and TRBJ1-2; 9 bases are a match to TRBD1. The CDR3 has 14 amino acids. V trimming: 3 bases; J trimming: 3 bases; junction bases outside the gene matches: 3. Germline assignment: CDR1 SGHRS and CDR2 YFSETQ. CDR3: CASSSTGGDYGYTF. In nucleotides, the CDR3 is TGCGCCAGCAGCTCGACAGGGGGGGACTATGGCTACACCTTC.

The J gene is TRBJ1-1, the V gene TRBV19, with a tentative D call TRBD1 (5 bases). Trimming pared 4 bases from V and 3 bases from J, leaving 12 bases between. Germline-derived CDR1 and CDR2 are LNHDA and SQIVND (reference sequence). The CDR3 length is 14 residues. Here the CDR3 DNA reads TGTGCCAGTAGTAAGGAGACAGCCTACACTGAAGCTTTCTTT. Protein sequence: CASSKETAYTEAFF.

The chain joins TRBV6-1 to TRBJ2-5, with D possibly matching TRBD2 (5 bases). Trimming removed 1 base from V and 5 bases from J, with 17 bases in between. CDR3 length: 16 residues. Germline CDR1 is MNHNS and CDR2 is SASEGT. CDR3 amino acids: CASSEGLRAGQETQYF. The DNA of the CDR3 is TGTGCCAGCAGTGAAGGTCTGAGGGCCGGTCAGGAGACCCAGTACTTC.

In this sample, this clone turned up a few times. The chain recombines TRBV4-3 with TRBJ1-5; 8 positions match TRBD1. There are 15 residues in the CDR3. Trimming cost V 0 bases and J 8 bases; bases outside gene matches: 6. Germline CDR1 and CDR2: LGHNA and YSLEER. The CDR3 spells CASSQDWSGGEPQHF. In nucleotides, the CDR3 is TGCGCCAGCAGCCAAGATTGGTCAGGGGGCGAGCCCCAGCATTTT.

As regards this clone: A much bigger clone sits one base away, suggesting this may be a read error. The rearrangement links TRBV4-2 to TRBJ2-7; D uncertain. Between the trimmed V and J ends, which lost 1 base and 5 bases, there was a span of 12 bases. The CDR3 is 14 residues long. Germline lookup yields CDR1 LGHNA and CDR2 YNFKEQ. The CDR3 DNA is TGTGCCAGCAGCCAAGCGGAGAGGTCCCACGAGCAGTACTTC. As protein: CASSQAERSHEQYF.